This T cell receptor beta chain was retrieved from a study of blood T cell repertoires in COVID-19. The overall study: PBMCs, B-cell-depleted T cells, or T cells were the source of the cDNA or gDNA that made up the material.

Between the trimmed V and J ends, which lost 8 bases and 0 bases, there was a span of 12 bases. The CDR3 loop spans 14 amino acids. CDR1 and CDR2 from the germline V gene are SNHLY and FYNNEI. Study members were between about 18 and 95 years old and lived in 20 to 30 US regions. The study assigned cohorts using participant-reported clinical history. Clones were sequenced by immunoSEQ multiplex PCR, and TCRdb holds only the in-frame ones, with some missing. Here the sample spans roughly 220,000 clones, roughly 80% being singletons. Sequencing used PBMCs or T cells enriched from blood (not recorded which). J is TRBJ2-3 and V is TRBV2; D is possibly TRBD1 (6 bases). The receptor comes from a woman aged 40 to 55 with acute COVID-19. The CDR3 DNA reads TGTGCCAGCGAACTAGGGGGAAGCACAGATACGCAGTATTTT. Translated, it gives CASELGGSTDTQYF.